This T cell receptor (beta chain) was recovered during a study of cytomegalovirus exposure and HLA in healthy donors. This clone was seen just once. Its cognate antigen is unknown. Trimming left V 1 base short and J 5 bases short, with 2 bases between. The CDR3 sequence is 12 residues long. The germline CDR1 and CDR2 sequences are SNHLY and FYNNEI. Primers for the PCR totalled 60 Vbeta and 13 Jbeta. In the original analysis: Roughly 12 million shared chains were among some 75 million unique TCR beta chains counted in a later analysis. The table came from immunoSEQ multiplex PCR; TCRdb's copy has only in-frame clones and leaves some out. From that table come the V and J calls and clone size; the DNA was used to work out D and trimming. Here the sample spans 150,000 or so clones, approximately 80% being singletons. Points from the study as a whole: A further, later analysis showed that HLA-associated TCR beta chains (compared with equally common others) were more clonally expanded.

The sequencing sample was made of PBMCs. The clonotype was recovered from a woman aged 45-60 years in good health and CMV-seropositive. The chain couples TRBV2 to TRBJ2-2; D not resolved. DNA of the CDR3: TGTGCCAGCAGTGAAGTAACCGGGGAGCTGTTTTTT. Translating gives CASSEVTGELFF.